These T cell receptor beta chains were read from a single sample in a study of blood T cell repertoires in COVID-19. Assay used: immunoSEQ multiplex PCR; TCRdb lists only in-frame clones, some missing. The data contain around 250,000 clones, 65% to 85% of them singletons. The sequencing input was peripheral blood. These receptors came from a man aged 80 or over with acute or convalescent COVID-19. Each CDR3 is given with its conserved first and last residue. Each record gives: V gene, J gene, CDR3 protein.

v_gene: TRBV18
j_gene: TRBJ1-2
CDR3aa: CASSPTENGYTF

v_gene: TRBV14
j_gene: TRBJ2-7
CDR3aa: CASSQGRRGFSYEQYF

v_gene: TRBV6-5
j_gene: TRBJ2-2
CDR3aa: CASWDRGRGGELFF

v_gene: TRBV7-2
j_gene: TRBJ2-1
CDR3aa: CASSLQGIGNEQFF

v_gene: TRBV2
j_gene: TRBJ2-5
CDR3aa: CASSELSGGALLETQYF

v_gene: TRBV18
j_gene: TRBJ1-3
CDR3aa: CASSPSIGVGNTIYF

v_gene: TRBV24-1
j_gene: TRBJ2-3
CDR3aa: CATSHPTAGGTDTQYF

v_gene: TRBV5-1
j_gene: TRBJ1-3
CDR3aa: CASSLSTQGTAGNTIYF

v_gene: TRBV7-9
j_gene: TRBJ2-7
CDR3aa: CAGRLGGIGEQYF

v_gene: TRBV3-1/TRBV3-2
j_gene: TRBJ1-6
CDR3aa: CASSQTGGLKASPLHF

v_gene: TRBV30
j_gene: TRBJ1-5
CDR3aa: CAWSGQGHQPQHF

v_gene: TRBV2
j_gene: TRBJ1-5
CDR3aa: CASSGRQDNQPQHF

v_gene: TRBV3-1/TRBV3-2
j_gene: TRBJ2-5
CDR3aa: CASSQFLAQETQYF

v_gene: TRBV6-5
j_gene: TRBJ1-5
CDR3aa: CASTLDRAQPQHF

v_gene: TRBV4-2
j_gene: TRBJ2-4
CDR3aa: CASSQVTGLGKNIQYF

v_gene: TRBV3-1/TRBV3-2
j_gene: TRBJ2-7
CDR3aa: CASSQDLGGYEQYF

v_gene: TRBV3-1/TRBV3-2
j_gene: TRBJ1-2
CDR3aa: CASSPLSGTGYTF

v_gene: TRBV7-2
j_gene: TRBJ2-7
CDR3aa: CASSPRTQASGPYEQYF

v_gene: TRBV19
j_gene: TRBJ1-5
CDR3aa: CASSLNPGTVSNQPQHF

v_gene: TRBV10-3
j_gene: TRBJ1-5
CDR3aa: CAIGPINQPQHF

v_gene: TRBV2
j_gene: TRBJ2-7
CDR3aa: CASNGRIQQYF

v_gene: TRBV5-1
j_gene: TRBJ2-2
CDR3aa: CASSLGPRNTGELFF

v_gene: TRBV13
j_gene: TRBJ2-7
CDR3aa: CASSAQRGGLPYEQYF

v_gene: TRBV9
j_gene: TRBJ2-2
CDR3aa: CASSVGGGLALGGGELFF

v_gene: TRBV6-2/TRBV6-3
j_gene: TRBJ2-1
CDR3aa: CASSVQGNEQFF

v_gene: TRBV3-1/TRBV3-2
j_gene: TRBJ1-3
CDR3aa: CASRAGTATGNTIYF